One sample yielded the 27 T cell receptor beta chains listed below, sequenced in a study of T cells in Graves' hyperthyroidism and ophthalmopathy. Template material for amplifying TCR beta CDR3 regions consisted of RNA transcripts. The HTBI primer set was used in a first-round RT-PCR of the TCR CDR3. TCRdb recomputed calls from the multiplex PCR reads with MiXCR, one row per CDR3 protein. Found here are 500,000 to 600,000 distinct CDR3 sequences, around 45% of them singletons; the top ten hold around a fifth. The material sequenced was peripheral blood or thyroid tissue (not recorded which). The receptors were gathered from an adult woman with Graves' disease, either hyperthyroidism or ophthalmopathy (not recorded which).

With regard to this clonotype: The junction shows a germline mismatch at one end, possibly a read error. The V and J genes are TRBV7-9 and TRBJ2-5; either TRBD1 or TRBD2 may fit D (5 bases each). This CDR3 comprises 12 residues. CDR1 and CDR2 from the germline V gene are SEHNR and FQNEAQ (reference sequence). CDR3 DNA sequence: TGCGCCAGCAGCCGGAGTGGGGGGACCCAGTACTTC. Translation gives CASSRSGGTQYF. The full variable domain, completed using reference TRBV7-9 and TRBJ2-5, is DTGVSQNPRHKITKRGQNVTFRCDPISEHNRLYWYRQTLGQGPEFLTYFQNEAQLEKSRLLSDRFSAERPKGSFSTLEIQRTEQGDSAMYLCASSRSGGTQYFGPGTRLLVL.

The rearrangement uses TRBV7-2 and TRBJ2-2; 13 bases align to TRBD2. The V segment lost 5 bases and the J segment 4 bases; nucleotides outside the gene matches: 4. CDR3 size: 16 residues. Germline CDR1 and CDR2: SGHTA and FQGNSA. The CDR3 DNA reads TGTGCCAGCAGCATCACTAGCGGGAGGGCCACCGGGGAGCTGTTTTTT. Amino acid sequence: CASSITSGRATGELFF.

This clonotype showed up just a few times. This sequence joins TRBV2 and TRBJ2-1; 8 positions agree with TRBD2. Germline CDR1 SNHLY, CDR2 FYNNEI. The CDR3 has 13 amino acids. Germline trimming cut 4 bases from V and 8 bases from J; bases unmatched to any gene: 4. In nucleotides, the CDR3 is TGTGCCAGCAGTGTAGAGACTAGCGATGAGCAGTTCTTC. It yields the protein CASSVETSDEQFF.

Relative to its sample, this clonotype is medium-sized. J is TRBJ1-5 and V is TRBV7-8; a weak D match, TRBD1 (5 bases). Germline-derived CDR1 and CDR2 are SGHVS and FQNEAQ. The germline V and J ends were trimmed by 3 bases and 9 bases, with 12 bases remaining between them. The CDR3 extends over 13 amino acids. CDR3 loop: CASSFREQGPQHF. The CDR3 DNA follows: TGTGCCAGCAGCTTCAGGGAACAAGGGCCCCAGCATTTT.

This clonotype was seen a few times. The genes are TRBV28 and TRBJ1-1; D is ambiguous. This CDR3 contains 14 residues. CDR1 is MDHEN, CDR2 SYDVKM, per germline. V dropped 1 base and J dropped 3 bases, with 9 bases sitting between them. DNA for the CDR3: TGTGCCAGCAGTTTATTGGGAGGGTACACTGAAGCTTTCTTT. Encoded protein: CASSLLGGYTEAFF.

This clonotype was counted many times. The chain recombines TRBV2 with TRBJ2-7; D is undetermined. The CDR3 totals 12 residues. Germline V gene sequence: CDR1 SNHLY, CDR2 FYNNEI. V lost 3 bases, J lost 9 bases, and 12 bases lay in between. The CDR3 sequence is CASSDDGDWQYF. In DNA form, the CDR3 reads TGTGCCAGCAGTGATGACGGAGACTGGCAGTACTTC.

The J gene is TRBJ2-7, the V gene TRBV30, with a tentative D call TRBD1 (6 bases). The CDR3 loop spans 14 amino acids. CDR1 and CDR2 (germline): GTSNPN, SVGIG (reference sequence). Trimming pared 4 bases from V and 4 bases from J, leaving 17 bases between. The CDR3 region has the DNA TGTGCCTGGAATTTGCAGGGGCTTAATTACGAGCAGTACTTC. This codes for CAWNLQGLNYEQYF.

In the case of this clonotype: Given a much more abundant clone one base away, this may be a read error. The chain combines TRBV12-3 or TRBV12-4 with TRBJ2-7; the match to TRBD2 covers 8 bases. With 3 bases clipped from V and 3 bases from J, the junction kept 16 bases outside the gene matches. The CDR3 length is 18 residues. CDR3: CASSFGRRAGVLLYEQYF. The CDR3 DNA is TGTGCCAGCAGTTTTGGCCGAAGAGCGGGAGTGCTCCTCTACGAGCAGTACTTC.

This clonotype was picked up many times. This chain links TRBV7-9 with TRBJ2-2, with 7 bases fitting TRBD2. CDR1 is SEHNR, CDR2 FQNEAQ, per germline (reference sequence). The CDR3 sequence is 17 residues long. Trimming at V came to 5 bases and at J to 8 bases, leaving 17 bases not matched to a gene. CDR3 DNA sequence: TGTGCCAGCAGCAGCCCAAGGGGACTACCACTAGGAGGGGAGCTGTTTTTT. Its protein product is CASSSPRGLPLGGELFF. Complete variable domain (other parts from reference TRBV7-9 and TRBJ2-2): DTGVSQNPRHKITKRGQNVTFRCDPISEHNRLYWYRQTLGQGPEFLTYFQNEAQLEKSRLLSDRFSAERPKGSFSTLEIQRTEQGDSAMYLCASSSPRGLPLGGELFFGEGSRLTVL.

The rearrangement joins TRBV20-1 to TRBJ1-1, with D unresolved. From germline, CDR1 is DFQATT and CDR2 SNEGSKA (reference sequence). The V and J ends lost 4 bases and 1 base respectively, with 7 bases between them. The CDR3 extends over 12 amino acids. CDR3 DNA sequence: TGCAGTGCTATGAGGCCGAACACTGAAGCTTTCTTT. This translates into CSAMRPNTEAFF.

The chain links TRBV30 to TRBJ1-2; D is undetermined. V was clipped by 3 bases and J by 5 bases, with 13 bases between them. Germline CDR1 and CDR2: GTSNPN and SVGIG (reference sequence). The CDR3 totals 13 residues. The DNA of the CDR3 is TGTGCCTGGAGCTCGGCCCCCGGGTATGGCTACACCTTC. It specifies CAWSSAPGYGYTF.

The gene calls are TRBV5-1 and TRBJ1-5; 7 bases map to TRBD1. Germline-derived CDR1 and CDR2 are SGHRS and YFSETQ. CDR3 length: 15 amino acids. V shed 2 bases and J 11 bases; nucleotides not matched to a gene: 13. This CDR3 is CASSLAGGGEETQHF. The CDR3 DNA sequence: TGCGCCAGCAGCTTAGCAGGGGGAGGTGAAGAGACCCAGCATTTT.

This clonotype was seen only a few times. The rearrangement links TRBV10-3 to TRBJ1-2; 10 positions agree with TRBD1. Germline V gene lookup returns CDR1 ENHRY and CDR2 SYGVKD. V lost 11 bases, J lost 4 bases, and 7 bases stayed unmatched. The CDR3 totals 13 residues. DNA of the CDR3: TGTGCCGCCGGGACAGGGGAGGGCTATGGCTACACCTTC. Residues: CAAGTGEGYGYTF.

Notes on this clonotype: At one end the junction does not follow the germline gene, possibly because of a read error. This chain links TRBV25-1 with TRBJ1-5; no clear D. Germline assignment: CDR1 MGHDK and CDR2 SYGVNS. The CDR3 runs to 12 residues. CDR3 nucleotide sequence: TGCGTTTGGAGCCGCAGCAATCAGCCCCAGCATTTT. It is translated as CVWSRSNQPQHF. Based on the CDR3 plus reference TRBV25-1 and TRBJ1-5, the full variable domain is EADIYQTPRYLVIGTGKKITLECSQTMGHDKMYWYQQDPGMELHLIHYSYGVNSTEKGDLSSESTVSRIRTEHFPLTLESARPSHTSQYLCVWSRSNQPQHFGDGTRLSIL.

V and J are TRBV12-3 or TRBV12-4 and TRBJ1-2; D might be TRBD1 (5 bases). The CDR3 totals 17 residues. The V gene lost 0 bases and the J gene lost 7 bases, with 21 bases spanning the gap. The CDR3: CASSLALRQRGRSGYTF. The CDR3 DNA follows: TGTGCCAGCAGTTTAGCGCTAAGACAGCGGGGGAGATCTGGCTACACCTTC.

This clonotype was seen a handful of times. V usage is TRBV2 and J usage is TRBJ1-2, with TRBD1 matching 8 bases. The CDR3 is 14 amino acids. Germline-derived CDR1 and CDR2 are SNHLY and FYNNEI. Trimming took 6 bases from V and 6 from J; bases not matched to a gene: 9. CDR3 DNA sequence: TGTGCCAGCAGGATTGGACAGGGTACAGATGGCTACACCTTC. It translates to CASRIGQGTDGYTF.

The sample holds many counts of this clonotype. The chain has TRBV4-1 and TRBJ1-2; TRBD1 is a possible D gene (5 bases). The CDR3 has 15 residues. The V gene lost 4 bases and the J gene lost 2 bases, with 14 bases spanning the gap. Per germline, CDR1 MGHRA and CDR2 YSYEKL. CDR3 protein: CASSPFGGVNYGYTF. In DNA, the CDR3 is TGCGCCAGCAGCCCTTTTGGAGGGGTGAACTATGGCTACACCTTC.

In this sample, this clonotype turned up once. A much larger clone sits a single nucleotide away, making a read error possible. This chain connects TRBV7-2 to TRBJ2-2; either TRBD1 or TRBD2 may supply D (5 bases each). CDR3 length equals 16 residues. Germline loops: CDR1 SGHTA, CDR2 FQGNSA. CDR3 sequence (DNA): TGTGCCGGCAGCTTAAATTTGGGGGAGCTGGGCGGGGAGCTGTTTTTT. Translated, it gives CAGSLNLGELGGELFF.

The chain links TRBV29-1 to TRBJ2-7; 7 positions match TRBD2. Germline V gene sequence: CDR1 SQVTM, CDR2 ANQGSEA. The V gene end was trimmed by 5 bases and the J gene end by 0 bases; junction bases not matched to a gene: 10. This CDR3 contains 15 residues. The CDR3 bases are TGCAGCGTTTGGGGAGGGTACCAGAGCTCCTACGAGCAGTACTTC. Translating gives CSVWGGYQSSYEQYF.

This clonotype has only a few counts. The chain links TRBV12-3 or TRBV12-4 to TRBJ2-5, with D tentatively TRBD1 or TRBD2 (6 bases each). The CDR3 is 15 amino acids. V lost 0 bases and J lost 2, with 10 bases in between. The CDR3 DNA follows: TGTGCCAGCAGTTTAGCGGGGGGCCTTCAAGAGACCCAGTACTTC. Amino acid sequence: CASSLAGGLQETQYF.

This clonotype has ten or more counts. The chain is built from TRBV7-3 and TRBJ1-1; no firm D call. Trimming pared 6 bases from V and 2 bases from J, leaving 10 bases between. Germline V gene lookup returns CDR1 SGHTA and CDR2 FQGTGA. The CDR3 has 13 residues. The CDR3 loop is CASRVDGNTEAFF. The CDR3 DNA sequence: TGTGCCAGCAGGGTGGACGGCAACACTGAAGCTTTCTTT.

This clonotype occurred a few times. The chain links TRBV7-6 to TRBJ1-2, with D uncertain. Germline assignment: CDR1 SGHVS and CDR2 FNYEAQ. Deletions cut 5 bases from V and 8 bases from J, with 12 bases between. The CDR3 extends over 12 amino acids. CDR3: CASSHLGGGYTF. CDR3 nucleotides: TGTGCCAGCAGCCATCTGGGAGGCGGCTACACCTTC.

Only one count was recorded for this clonotype. V is TRBV10-3 and J is TRBJ2-5; a possible D gene is TRBD2 (6 bases). Looked up from germline, CDR1 is ENHRY and CDR2 is SYGVKD. The CDR3 has 15 amino acids. Between the trimmed V and J ends, which lost 4 bases and 4 bases, there was a span of 16 bases. The CDR3 region has the DNA TGTGCCATCAGTGCTAGAGAAGGAGGGAGAGAGACCCAGTACTTC. It translates to CAISAREGGRETQYF.

This clonotype was observed a handful of times. The V call is TRBV9, the J call TRBJ2-5; 8 bases map to TRBD2. The CDR3 is 16 residues long. The junction had 6 bases not matched to a gene; V was cut back by 0 bases and J by 2 bases. The germline CDR1 and CDR2 sequences are SGDLS and YYNGEE. CDR3 loop: CASSVGLAGTQETQYF. The DNA of the CDR3 is TGTGCCAGCAGCGTAGGGCTAGCGGGTACTCAAGAGACCCAGTACTTC.

This clonotype was picked up many times. The genes are TRBV5-1 and TRBJ2-7; TRBD1 is a possible D gene (5 bases). Germline lookup yields CDR1 SGHRS and CDR2 YFSETQ. The CDR3 has 13 residues. With 4 bases removed from V and 1 base from J, the gap between germline ends came to 9 bases. CDR3 bases: TGCGCCAGCAGCCGCAGGGATTCCTACGAGCAGTACTTC. Translating it yields CASSRRDSYEQYF.

This clonotype was counted ten times or more. The gene calls are TRBV7-9 and TRBJ2-7; D gene uncertain. V was pared by 3 bases and J by 3 bases, with 9 bases between. CDR1 is SEHNR, CDR2 FQNEAQ, per germline (reference sequence). The CDR3 runs to 13 residues. The CDR3 coding sequence is TGTGCCAGCAGCTTTATCAGGAGCTACGAGCAGTACTTC. It encodes CASSFIRSYEQYF.

In regard to this clonotype: Its ends do not fully match the called genes, so a read error is possible. The chain links TRBV7-9 to TRBJ2-7, with TRBD2 matching over 8 bases. The CDR3 has 15 residues. Germline V gives CDR1 SEHNR, CDR2 FQNEAQ (reference sequence). The CDR3 loop reads CASSPRAGAPGELYF. The CDR3 DNA follows: TGTGCCAGCAGCCCACGAGCGGGAGCCCCCGGGGAGCTGTACTTC. Complete variable domain (other parts from reference TRBV7-9 and TRBJ2-7): DTGVSQNPRHKITKRGQNVTFRCDPISEHNRLYWYRQTLGQGPEFLTYFQNEAQLEKSRLLSDRFSAERPKGSFSTLEIQRTEQGDSAMYLCASSPRAGAPGELYFGPGTRLTVT.